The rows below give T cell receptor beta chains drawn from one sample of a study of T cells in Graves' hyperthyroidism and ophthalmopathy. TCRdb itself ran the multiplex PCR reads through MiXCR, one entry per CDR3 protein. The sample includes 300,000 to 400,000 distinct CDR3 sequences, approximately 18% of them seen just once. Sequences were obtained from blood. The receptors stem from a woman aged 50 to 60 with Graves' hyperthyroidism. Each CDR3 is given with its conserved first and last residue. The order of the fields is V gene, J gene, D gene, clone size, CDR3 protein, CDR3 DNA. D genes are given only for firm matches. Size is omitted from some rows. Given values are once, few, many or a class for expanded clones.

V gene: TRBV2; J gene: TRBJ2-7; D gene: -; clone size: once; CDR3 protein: CASSSDRGRGNEQYF; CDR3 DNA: TGTGCCAGCAGTTCAGACCGGGGTCGGGGCAATGAGCAGTACTTC
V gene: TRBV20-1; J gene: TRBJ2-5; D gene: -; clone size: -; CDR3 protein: CSARLTRSETQYF; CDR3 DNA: TGCAGTGCTCGACTGACTCGTTCCGAAACCCAGTACTTC
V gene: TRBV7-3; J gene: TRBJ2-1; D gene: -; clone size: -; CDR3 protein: CASSSDARGEQFF; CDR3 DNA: TGTGCCAGCAGCTCGGATGCCAGGGGTGAGCAGTTCTTC
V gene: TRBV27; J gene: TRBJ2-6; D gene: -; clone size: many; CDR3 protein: CASSFSSGANVLTF; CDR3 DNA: TGTGCCAGCAGTTTTAGCTCTGGGGCCAACGTCCTGACTTTC
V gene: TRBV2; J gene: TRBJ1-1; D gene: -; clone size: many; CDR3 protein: CASSLMRAFF; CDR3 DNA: TGTGCCAGCAGTCTAATGAGAGCTTTCTTT
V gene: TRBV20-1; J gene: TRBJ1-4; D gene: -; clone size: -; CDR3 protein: CSARGGEKLFF; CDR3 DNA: TGCAGTGCTAGAGGGGGCGAAAAACTGTTTTTT
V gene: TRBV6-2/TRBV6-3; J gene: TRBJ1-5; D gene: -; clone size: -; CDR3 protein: CASRISNQPQHF; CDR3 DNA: TGTGCCAGCAGAATTAGCAATCAGCCCCAGCATTTT
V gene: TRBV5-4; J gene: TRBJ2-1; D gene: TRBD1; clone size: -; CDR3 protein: CASSPEDRGHEQFF; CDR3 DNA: TGTGCCAGCAGCCCAGAGGACAGGGGGCACGAGCAGTTCTTC
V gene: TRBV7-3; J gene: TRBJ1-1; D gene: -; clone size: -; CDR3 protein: CASSPTGGLDEAFF; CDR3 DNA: TGTGCCAGCAGCCCAACGGGGGGTTTGGATGAAGCTTTCTTT
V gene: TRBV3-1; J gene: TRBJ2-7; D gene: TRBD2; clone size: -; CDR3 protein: CASSIERGLAGVYEQYF; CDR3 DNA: TGTGCCAGCAGCATCGAGCGCGGACTAGCGGGAGTCTACGAGCAGTACTTC
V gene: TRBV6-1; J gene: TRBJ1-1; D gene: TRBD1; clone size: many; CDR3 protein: CASRERQGINTEAFF; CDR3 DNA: TGTGCCAGCAGAGAACGACAGGGGATTAACACTGAAGCTTTCTTT
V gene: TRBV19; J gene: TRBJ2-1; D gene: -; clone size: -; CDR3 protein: CASSMGRITDVEQFF; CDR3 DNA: TGTGCCAGTAGTATGGGAAGGATAACAGATGTGGAGCAGTTCTTC
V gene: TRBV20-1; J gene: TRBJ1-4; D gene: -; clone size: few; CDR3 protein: CSARGTGIVGKLFF; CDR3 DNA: TGCAGTGCTAGAGGGACTGGCATTGTCGGAAAACTGTTTTTT
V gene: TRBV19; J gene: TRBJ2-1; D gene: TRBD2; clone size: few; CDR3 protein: CASRNPGTREGDEQFF; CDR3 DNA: TGTGCCAGTAGGAATCCCGGGACTAGGGAGGGGGATGAGCAGTTCTTC
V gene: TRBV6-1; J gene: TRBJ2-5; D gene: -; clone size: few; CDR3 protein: CASSVGPEEETQYF; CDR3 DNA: TGTGCCAGCAGTGTGGGACCCGAGGAGGAGACCCAGTACTTC
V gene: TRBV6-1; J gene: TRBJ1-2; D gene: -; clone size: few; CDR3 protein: CASSEGEIVTF; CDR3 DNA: TGTGCCAGCAGTGAAGGGGAAATAGTCACCTTC
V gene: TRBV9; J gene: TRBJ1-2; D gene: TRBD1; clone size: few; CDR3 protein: CASRGQHTGGKGYTF; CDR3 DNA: TGTGCCAGCAGGGGACAACACACAGGGGGTAAAGGCTACACCTTC
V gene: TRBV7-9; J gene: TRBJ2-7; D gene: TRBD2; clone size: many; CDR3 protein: CASSLDGTSDYEQYF; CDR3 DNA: TGTGCCAGCAGCTTAGATGGGACTAGCGATTACGAGCAGTACTTC
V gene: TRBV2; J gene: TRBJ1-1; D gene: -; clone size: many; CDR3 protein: CASSYSVNTEAFF; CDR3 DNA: TGTGCCAGCAGTTATAGCGTGAACACTGAAGCTTTCTTT
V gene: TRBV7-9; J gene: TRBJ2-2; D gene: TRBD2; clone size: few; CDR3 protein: CASSAITISGANTGELFF; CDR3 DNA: TGTGCCAGCAGCGCGATCACTATTAGCGGGGCCAACACCGGGGAGCTGTTTTTT
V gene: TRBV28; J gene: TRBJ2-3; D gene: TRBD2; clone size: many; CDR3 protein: CASRTSVADTQYF; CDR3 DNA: TGTGCCAGCAGGACTAGCGTTGCAGATACGCAGTATTTT
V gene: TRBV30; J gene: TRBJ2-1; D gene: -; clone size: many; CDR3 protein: CAWSGNRDEQFF; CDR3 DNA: TGTGCCTGGAGTGGGAACAGGGATGAGCAGTTCTTC
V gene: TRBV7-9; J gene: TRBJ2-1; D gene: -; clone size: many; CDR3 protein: CASSLGVNEQFF; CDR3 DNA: TGCGCCAGCAGCTTGGGGGTCAATGAGCAGTTCTTC
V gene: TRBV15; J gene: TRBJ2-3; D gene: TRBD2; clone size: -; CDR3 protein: CATSPLAGVSDTQYF; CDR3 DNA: TGTGCCACCTCCCCCTTAGCGGGGGTTTCAGATACGCAGTATTTT
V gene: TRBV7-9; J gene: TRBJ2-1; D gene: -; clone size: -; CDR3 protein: CASSPSSGYHYNEQFF; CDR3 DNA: TGTGCCAGCAGCCCCTCCTCGGGTTACCACTACAATGAGCAGTTCTTC
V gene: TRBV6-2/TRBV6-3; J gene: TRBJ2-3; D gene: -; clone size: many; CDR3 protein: CASGGGYTDTQYF; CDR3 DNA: TGTGCCAGCGGGGGAGGATACACAGATACGCAGTATTTT
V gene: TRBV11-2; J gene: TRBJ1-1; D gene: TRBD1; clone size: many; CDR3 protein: CASSPHRGRTSATEAFF; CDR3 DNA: TGTGCCAGCAGCCCACACAGGGGGCGAACGTCGGCCACTGAAGCTTTCTTT
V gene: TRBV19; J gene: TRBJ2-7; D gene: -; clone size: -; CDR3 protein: CATRGLGPYEQYF; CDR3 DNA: TGTGCCACCAGGGGTTTGGGACCCTACGAGCAGTACTTC
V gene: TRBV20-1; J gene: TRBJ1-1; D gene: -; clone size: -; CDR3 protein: CSSKIDRSNTEAFF; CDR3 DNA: TGCAGTAGCAAGATAGACAGGTCCAACACTGAAGCTTTCTTT
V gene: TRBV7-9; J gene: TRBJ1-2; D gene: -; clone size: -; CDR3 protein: CASAGMQGYTF; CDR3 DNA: TGTGCCAGTGCAGGGATGCAAGGCTACACCTTC
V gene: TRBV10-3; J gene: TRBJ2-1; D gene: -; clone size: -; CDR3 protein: CAISENNNEQFF; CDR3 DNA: TGTGCCATCAGTGAGAACAACAATGAGCAGTTCTTC
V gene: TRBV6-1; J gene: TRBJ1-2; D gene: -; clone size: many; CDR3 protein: CASSDWQDWGYTF; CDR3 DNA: TGTGCCAGCAGTGATTGGCAGGACTGGGGCTACACCTTC
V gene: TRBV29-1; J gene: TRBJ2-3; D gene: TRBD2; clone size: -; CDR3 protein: CSVGRGGVSTDTQYF; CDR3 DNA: TGCAGCGTTGGACGGGGGGGAGTTAGCACAGATACGCAGTATTTT
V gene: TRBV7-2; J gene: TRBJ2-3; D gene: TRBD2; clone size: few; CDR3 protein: CASSPQGLLSDRQYF; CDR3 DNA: TGTGCCAGCAGCCCCCAGGGACTATTATCGGATAGGCAGTATTTT
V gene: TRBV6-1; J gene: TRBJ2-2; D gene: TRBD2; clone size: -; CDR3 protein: CASTPTSGRALAGELFF; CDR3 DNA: TGTGCCAGCACCCCGACTAGCGGGAGGGCCCTCGCCGGGGAGCTGTTTTTT
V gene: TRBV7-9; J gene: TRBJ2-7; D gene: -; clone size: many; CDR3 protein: CASREGLLAEQYF; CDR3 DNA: TGTGCCAGCAGGGAGGGGTTACTGGCCGAGCAGTACTTC
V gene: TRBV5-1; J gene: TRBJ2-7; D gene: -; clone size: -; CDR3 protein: CASSARTDLSYEQYF; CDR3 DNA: TGCGCCAGCAGCGCACGCACGGATCTATCCTACGAGCAGTACTTC
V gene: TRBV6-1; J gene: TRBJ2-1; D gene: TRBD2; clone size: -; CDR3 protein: CASRGGGRSYNEQFF; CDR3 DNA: TGTGCCAGCAGGGGCGGGGGGAGGAGTTACAATGAGCAGTTCTTC
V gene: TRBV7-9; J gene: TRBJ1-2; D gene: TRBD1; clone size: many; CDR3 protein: CASSSTGGGGYTF; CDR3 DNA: TGTGCCAGCAGCTCCACAGGGGGTGGAGGCTACACCTTC
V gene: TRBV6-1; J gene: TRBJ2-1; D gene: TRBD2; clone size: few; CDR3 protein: CASSEEDSGRSNEQFF; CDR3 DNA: TGTGCCAGCAGTGAAGAGGATAGCGGGAGATCCAATGAGCAGTTCTTC
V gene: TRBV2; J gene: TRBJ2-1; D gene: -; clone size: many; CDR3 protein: CASRAEASYNEQFF; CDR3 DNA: TGTGCCAGCCGGGCGGAGGCCTCCTACAATGAGCAGTTCTTC
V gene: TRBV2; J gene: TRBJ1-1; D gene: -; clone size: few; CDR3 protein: CASSGPGRNTEAFF; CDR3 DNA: TGTGCCAGCAGTGGACCAGGGAGGAACACTGAAGCTTTCTTT
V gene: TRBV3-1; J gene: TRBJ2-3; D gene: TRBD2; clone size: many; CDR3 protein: CASSQLAGVITDTQYF; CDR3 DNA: TGTGCCAGCAGCCAACTAGCGGGAGTAATCACAGATACGCAGTATTTT
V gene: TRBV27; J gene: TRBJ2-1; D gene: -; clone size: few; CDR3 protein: CASRRGRGSYNEQFF; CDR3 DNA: TGTGCCAGCAGGCGGGGGCGGGGCTCCTACAATGAGCAGTTCTTC
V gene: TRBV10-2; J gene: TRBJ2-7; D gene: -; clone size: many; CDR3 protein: CASTRTAGRSYEQYF; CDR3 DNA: TGCGCCAGCACCCGGACAGCTGGGAGATCCTACGAGCAGTACTTC